Below are 23 T cell receptor beta chains sequenced from a single sample in a study of T cell responses to AZD1222 COVID-19 vaccine. The table came from immunoSEQ multiplex PCR; TCRdb's copy has only in-frame clones and leaves some out. The sample has approximately 190,000 clones; approximately 90% are singletons. The sample consisted of peripheral blood, taken 28 days after the second dose of the MenACWY control vaccine. Source of these receptors: an adult who received the MenACWY meningococcal vaccine as a control.

The gene calls are TRBV7-3 and TRBJ2-5, with 13 bases that match TRBD2. The CDR3 runs to 17 residues. The V gene end was trimmed by 5 bases and the J gene end by 3 bases; junction bases not matched to a gene: 9. Germline loops: CDR1 SGHTA, CDR2 FQGTGA. Here the CDR3 DNA reads TGTGCCAGCAGCCCAACACTAGCGGGAGGGCGAGAAGAGACCCAGTACTTC. Residues: CASSPTLAGGREETQYF.

The chain couples TRBV10-3 to TRBJ2-7, with 10 bases lining up with TRBD2. Germline trimming cut 6 bases from V and 4 bases from J; bases unmatched to any gene: 9. This CDR3 has 15 residues. The germline V gene encodes CDR1 ENHRY and CDR2 SYGVKD. The CDR3 reads CAIRDPLAGAYEQYF. The CDR3 region has the DNA TGTGCCATCAGAGACCCTCTAGCGGGAGCTTACGAGCAGTACTTC.

V usage is TRBV21-1 and J usage is TRBJ2-7; the D call in the table, TRBD1, was not verified against the DNA. TRBV21-1 is designated a pseudogene. This CDR3 is 15 amino acids long. The CDR3 DNA reads as TGTGCCAGCATCCACAGGGTCGGCCCCGTGGGCGAGCAGTACTTC. The encoded protein is CASIHRVGPVGEQYF.

The chain combines TRBV28 with TRBJ2-2, with a possible D match to TRBD1 (6 bases). CDR1 and CDR2 (germline): MDHEN, SYDVKM. There are 15 residues in the CDR3. Trimming left V 7 bases short and J 4 bases short, with 16 bases between. CDR3 bases: TGTGCCAGCACCCTGGGGGTCAGGGGCACCGGGGAGCTGTTTTTT. It yields the protein CASTLGVRGTGELFF.

This clone was seen just once. The rearrangement uses TRBV23-1 and TRBJ1-1, with D hard to call. TRBV23-1 is noted as an ORF with a role that remains uncertain. V was clipped by 4 bases and J by 11 bases, with 8 bases between them. The CDR3 sequence is 10 residues long. CDR3 DNA sequence: TGCGCCAGCAGTCTCCTCCGGGCTTTCTTT. It codes for CASSLLRAFF.

The chain joins TRBV12-3 or TRBV12-4 to TRBJ1-2, with D uncertain. The ends were cut back, 4 bases at V and 2 bases at J, with 8 bases in the middle. The CDR3 length is 13 residues. CDR3 amino acids: CASSYGINYGYTF. For the CDR3, the DNA is TGTGCCAGCAGTTACGGGATAAACTATGGCTACACCTTC.

DNA of the CDR3: TGTGCCAGCAGTCCTACTACCTCCGGGACAGGGGCTGGAAACACCATATATTTT. It yields the protein CASSPTTSGTGAGNTIYF. J is TRBJ1-3 and V is TRBV6-6; TRBD1 matches 10 bases. The length of the CDR3 is 18 residues. CDR1 is MNHNY and CDR2 is SVGAGI in the germline V gene (reference sequence). V shed 5 bases and J 2 bases; nucleotides not matched to a gene: 12.

The chain recombines TRBV9 with TRBJ1-1; TRBD1 is a possible D gene (5 bases). The germline V gene encodes CDR1 SGDLS and CDR2 YYNGEE. With 3 bases removed from V and 0 bases from J, the gap between germline ends came to 15 bases. CDR3 size: 16 residues. The CDR3 DNA reads TGTGCCAGCAGCGGACCACTGGGACGGTTGAACACTGAAGCTTTCTTT. Amino acids: CASSGPLGRLNTEAFF.

The V call is TRBV7-9, the J call TRBJ1-1; D not certain. V was clipped by 3 bases and J by 4 bases, with 15 bases between them. The CDR3 has 15 residues. CDR1 SEHNR and CDR2 FQNEAQ come from the germline V gene (reference sequence). DNA of the CDR3: TGTGCCAGCAGCTTTAGGCCCGTCTCGGGCACTGAAGCTTTCTTT. Translated: CASSFRPVSGTEAFF.

This clone was seen once. The chain is built from TRBV6-5 and TRBJ1-1; TRBD1 matches at 8 bases. The length of the CDR3 is 14 residues. The V and J ends lost 6 bases and 5 bases, in that order; junction bases with no gene match: 8. The germline gives CDR1 MNHEY, CDR2 SVGAGI. The CDR3 bases are TGTGCCAGCAGGGTCGGACAGGGATTTACTGAAGCTTTCTTT. Translating gives CASRVGQGFTEAFF.

The sample holds one count of this clone. This chain links TRBV10-3 with TRBJ2-7; 15 bases match TRBD2. The CDR3 loop spans 15 amino acids. CDR1 and CDR2 from the germline V gene are ENHRY and SYGVKD. With 10 bases clipped from V and 5 bases from J, the junction kept 9 bases outside the gene matches. CDR3 DNA sequence: TGTGCCACCGCCGGGACTAGCGGGAGGTTCGACGAGCAGTACTTC. Amino acid sequence: CATAGTSGRFDEQYF.

J is TRBJ2-7 and V is TRBV25-1, with 9 nucleotides matching TRBD1. V gave up 6 bases and J gave up 4 bases; unmatched junction bases: 10. CDR3 length equals 15 residues. Per germline, CDR1 MGHDK and CDR2 SYGVNS. The chain's CDR3 is CASRAGTGFWYEQYF. CDR3 DNA sequence: TGTGCCAGCAGAGCCGGGACAGGGTTTTGGTACGAGCAGTACTTC.

This clone was detected once. The chain carries TRBV9 and TRBJ2-3; D not resolved. This CDR3 has 13 residues. Germline-derived CDR1 and CDR2 are SGDLS and YYNGEE. V was pared by 3 bases and J by 6 bases, with 11 bases between. CDR3 residues: CASSETQTDTQYF. The DNA for the CDR3 is TGTGCCAGCAGCGAGACACAGACCGATACGCAGTATTTT.

The chain couples TRBV7-9 to TRBJ1-1, with unresolved D. The CDR3 loop spans 13 amino acids. Trimming removed 1 base at V and 2 bases at J, with 5 bases between. Germline CDR1 is SEHNR and CDR2 is FQNEAQ (reference sequence). CDR3 amino acids: CASSLGSNTEAFF. CDR3 nucleotide sequence: TGTGCCAGCAGCTTAGGGTCAAACACTGAAGCTTTCTTT.

The rearrangement joins TRBV7-2 to TRBJ1-1; a possible D gene is TRBD1 (5 bases). CDR1 is SGHTA and CDR2 is FQGNSA in the germline V gene. The ends were cut back, 2 bases at V and 11 bases at J, with 12 bases in the middle. This CDR3 spans 12 amino acids. Here the CDR3 DNA reads TGTGCCAGCAGCTTATCAGGGTTTGGGGCTTTCTTT. Residues: CASSLSGFGAFF.

V usage is TRBV7-8 and J usage is TRBJ2-1; 7 bases line up with TRBD1. The CDR3 has 14 amino acids. Germline V gene data show CDR1 as SGHVS and CDR2 as FQNEAQ. The trim removed 5 bases at V and 4 bases at J, leaving 5 bases unmatched. CDR3 amino acids: CASSQGENYNEQFF. Written as DNA, the CDR3 is TGTGCCAGCAGCCAGGGGGAGAATTACAATGAGCAGTTCTTC. Full variable domain (missing parts from reference TRBV7-8 and TRBJ2-1): GAGVSQSPRYKVAKRGQDVALRCDPISGHVSLFWYQQALGQGPEFLTYFQNEAQLDKSGLPSDRFFAERPEGSVSTLKIQRTQQEDSAVYLCASSQGENYNEQFFGPGTRLTVL.

The CDR3: CASSLRDRGPEAFF. DNA for the CDR3: TGTGCCAGCAGTTTAAGGGACAGGGGGCCTGAAGCTTTCTTT. V and J are TRBV27 and TRBJ1-1; 12 bases match TRBD1. V was clipped by 2 bases and J by 6 bases; unmatched bases: 1. Germline CDR1 is MNHEY and CDR2 is SMNVEV (reference sequence). The CDR3 length is 14 residues.

The J gene is TRBJ1-4, the V gene TRBV27; D is ambiguous. In germline, CDR1 is MNHEY, CDR2 SMNVEV (reference sequence). Trimming pared 2 bases from V and 8 bases from J, leaving 15 bases between. CDR3 length: 15 amino acids. Here the CDR3 DNA reads TGTGCCAGCAGTTTAGAATTCGACGGACTAGAAAAACTGTTTTTT. Its protein product is CASSLEFDGLEKLFF.

The genes are TRBV7-2 and TRBJ1-6, with TRBD1 identical over 8 bases. V was pared by 5 bases and J by 1 base, with 7 bases of the junction left unmatched. CDR1 and CDR2 from the germline V gene are SGHTA and FQGNSA. This CDR3 region has 17 residues. The CDR3 bases are TGTGCCAGCAGCGGCAACAGGGGGAAATCCTATAATTCACCCCTCCACTTT. Amino acids: CASSGNRGKSYNSPLHF.

CDR3 sequence reads: CASSQVPRGPGNTIYF. Here the CDR3 DNA reads TGTGCCAGCAGCCAAGTGCCCAGGGGGCCTGGAAACACCATATATTTT. The rearrangement joins TRBV11-2 to TRBJ1-3, with 8 bases matching TRBD1. The CDR3 length is 16 residues. Germline-derived CDR1 and CDR2 are SGHAT and FQNNGV. V was pared by 5 bases and J by 2 bases, with 8 bases of the junction left unmatched.

The DNA of the CDR3 is TGTGCCAGCTCACAGGACGGGAGCGTAACCTACGAGCAGTACTTC. Residues: CASSQDGSVTYEQYF. This sequence joins TRBV18 and TRBJ2-7, with D maybe TRBD2 (6 bases). This CDR3 is built from 15 residues. CDR1 is KGHSH, CDR2 LQKENI, per germline. V was clipped by 4 bases and J by 2 bases, with 15 bases between them.

The chain recombines TRBV18 with TRBJ1-1, with D possibly being TRBD1 (6 bases). Germline-derived CDR1 and CDR2 are KGHSH and LQKENI. The V end was cut by 0 bases, the J end by 8 bases, with 10 bases between. The CDR3 loop spans 13 amino acids. The CDR3 bases are TGTGCCAGCTCACCACCTCACCAGGGGGAAGCTTTCTTT. Translated, it gives CASSPPHQGEAFF. Full variable domain (remainder filled in from reference TRBV18 and TRBJ1-1): NAGVMQNPRHLVRRRGQEARLRCSPMKGHSHVYWYRQLPEEGLKFMVYLQKENIIDESGMPKERFSAEFPKEGPSILRIQQVVRGDSAAYFCASSPPHQGEAFFGQGTRLTVV.

This rearrangement joins TRBV4-2 to TRBJ2-1, with D perhaps matching TRBD2 (6 bases). The germline V and J ends were trimmed by 0 bases and 2 bases, with 11 bases remaining between them. The CDR3 runs to 16 residues. Looked up from germline, CDR1 is LGHNA and CDR2 is YNFKEQ. This CDR3 is CASSQDLGLAYNEQFF. The CDR3 DNA is TGTGCCAGCAGCCAAGATCTGGGACTGGCCTACAATGAGCAGTTCTTC.